This T cell receptor (beta chain) was sequenced in a study of cytomegalovirus exposure and HLA in healthy donors. The overall study: Ancestry clustering placed 81% of roughly 410 genotyped donors in the Caucasian-associated cluster.

V lost 3 bases to trimming and J lost 8 bases, with 13 bases between them. Per the germline V gene, CDR1 is KGHSH and CDR2 is LQKENI. CDR3 length: 14 residues. About this clone: The antigen is unknown.

The primer mix had 60 Vbeta and 13 Jbeta primers. Sequencing used immunoSEQ multiplex PCR; TCRdb keeps in-frame clones, though not all of them. This table has some 150,000 clones, 81% appearing once. The study's findings and limits: For most TCR beta V segments, an earlier analysis put the productive rate at about 90% or about 30% of the time.

What was sequenced was PBMCs. This rearrangement joins TRBV18 to TRBJ1-4, with D possibly matching TRBD1 (5 bases). The sequence came from a woman in her 50s in good health and CMV-seronegative. The CDR3 nucleotides read TGTGCCAGCTCACCTTCCCAGGGTAGGGAAAAACTGTTTTTT. Amino acids: CASSPSQGREKLFF.